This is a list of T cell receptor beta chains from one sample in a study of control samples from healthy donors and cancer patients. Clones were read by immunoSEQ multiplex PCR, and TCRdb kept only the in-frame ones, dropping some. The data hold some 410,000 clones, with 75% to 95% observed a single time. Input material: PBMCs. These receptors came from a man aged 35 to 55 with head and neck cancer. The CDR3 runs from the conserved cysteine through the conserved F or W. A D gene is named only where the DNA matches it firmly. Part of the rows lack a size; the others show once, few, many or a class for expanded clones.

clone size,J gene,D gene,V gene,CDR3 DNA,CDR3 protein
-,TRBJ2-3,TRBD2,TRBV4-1,TGCGCCAGCAGCCAAGGGCAGACTAGCGGGAGCACAGATACGCAGTATTTT,CASSQGQTSGSTDTQYF
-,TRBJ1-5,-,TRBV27,TGTGCCAGCACCCCGAGGACATGGCATCAGCCCCAGCATTTT,CASTPRTWHQPQHF
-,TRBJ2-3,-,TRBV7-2,TGTGCCAGCAGCTTAGTAGGCACAGATACGCAGTATTTT,CASSLVGTDTQYF
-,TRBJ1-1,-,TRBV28,TGTGCCAGCAGCTCCATTGGGACCGTGAACACTGAAGCTTTCTTT,CASSSIGTVNTEAFF
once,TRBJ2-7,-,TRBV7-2,TGTGCCAGCAGCTTAGGGAGGGCGCAGGGGCTGCACGAGCAGTACTTC,CASSLGRAQGLHEQYF
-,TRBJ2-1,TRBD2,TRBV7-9,TGTGCCAGCAGCTTGGGAGGACTAGTGATCAGAAATGAGCAGTTCTTC,CASSLGGLVIRNEQFF
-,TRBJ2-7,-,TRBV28,TGTGCCAGCAGTTTACCCGGGGACGAGCAGTACTTC,CASSLPGDEQYF
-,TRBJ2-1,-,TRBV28,TGTGCCAGCAGTTTATTTCCCTACAATGAGCAGTTCTTC,CASSLFPYNEQFF
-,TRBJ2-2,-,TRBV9,TGTGCCAGCAGCTTGAACACCGGGGAGCTGTTTTTT,CASSLNTGELFF
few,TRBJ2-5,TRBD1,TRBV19,TGTGCCAGTAGTATCTCGGGACAGGGGGCAATGGAGACCCAGTACTTC,CASSISGQGAMETQYF
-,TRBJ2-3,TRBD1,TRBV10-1,TGCGCCAGCAGTGAGCGAAGGCCGGGACAGGGGGCCGTTACGCAGTATTTT,CASSERRPGQGAVTQYF
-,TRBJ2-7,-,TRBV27,TGTGCCAGCAGCCGAGAGTCGGTCTCCTACGAGCAGTACTTC,CASSRESVSYEQYF
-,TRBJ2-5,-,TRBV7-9,TGTGCCAGCAGCTTATCCGGGTTTCTAGAGACCCAGTACTTC,CASSLSGFLETQYF
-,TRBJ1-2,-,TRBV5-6,TGTGCCAGCAGCTTGGGACAGAGCTATGGCTACACCTTC,CASSLGQSYGYTF
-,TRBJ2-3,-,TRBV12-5,TGTGCTAGCGGACAGTTAGGGGCAGATACGCAGTATTTT,CASGQLGADTQYF
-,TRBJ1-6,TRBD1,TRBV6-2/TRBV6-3,TGTGCCAGCAGTTACTCACAGGGGTCCTATAATTCACCCCTCCACTTT,CASSYSQGSYNSPLHF
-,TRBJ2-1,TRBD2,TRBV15,TGTGCCACCAGACCGGGACTAGATAACAATGAGCAGTTCTTC,CATRPGLDNNEQFF
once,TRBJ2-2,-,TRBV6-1,TGTGCCAGCAGTGAAGTGATATCCGGGGAGCTGTTTTTT,CASSEVISGELFF
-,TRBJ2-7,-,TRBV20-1,TGCAGTGCTCACCGGAGGGACGAGCAGTACTTC,CSAHRRDEQYF
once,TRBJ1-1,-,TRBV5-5,TGTGCCAGTAGCTTGGACAGAACTGAAGCTTTCTTT,CASSLDRTEAFF
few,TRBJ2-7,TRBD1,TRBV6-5,TGTGCCAGCAGTTACTCACAGGGGCGGGAGCAGTACTTC,CASSYSQGREQYF
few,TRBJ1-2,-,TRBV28,TGTGCCAGCACCAAAAGGAGGGCCCAGGGCTACACCTTC,CASTKRRAQGYTF
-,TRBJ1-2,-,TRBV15,TGTGCCACCAGCGGCCAAGGGATTCTCGGCTACACCTTC,CATSGQGILGYTF
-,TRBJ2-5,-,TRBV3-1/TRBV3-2,TGTGCCAGCAGCCAAGAAAGACCGGACTCTTCGGAGACCCAGTACTTC,CASSQERPDSSETQYF
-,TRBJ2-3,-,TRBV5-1,TGCGCCAGCACCTCGGACCCTAAGGCAGATACGCAGTATTTT,CASTSDPKADTQYF
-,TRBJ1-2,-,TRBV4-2,TGTGCCAGCAGCCAACCCTACCCAGGGGAGAGCTATGGCTACACCTTC,CASSQPYPGESYGYTF
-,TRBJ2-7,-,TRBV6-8,TGTGCCAGCAGTTACACGAACGGGGATAGGCGCGAGCAGTACTTC,CASSYTNGDRREQYF
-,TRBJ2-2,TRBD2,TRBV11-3,TGTGCCAGCAGCTTTGTTGGGGGGGGCACCGGGGAGCTGTTTTTT,CASSFVGGGTGELFF
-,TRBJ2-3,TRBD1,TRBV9,TGTGCCAGCAGCCCCCGCCGGGACAGGGGGCCCACAGATACGCAGTATTTT,CASSPRRDRGPTDTQYF
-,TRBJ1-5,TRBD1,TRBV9,TGTGCCAGCAGCGTCGGACAGGGAGGGAGCAATCAGCCCCAGCATTTT,CASSVGQGGSNQPQHF